This TCR beta chain was found in a study of chemoradiotherapy in HPV16-positive cancers. Study in general: Functional T-cell assays on a couple of HPV16-positive patients' cells defined candidate HPV-specific clones and common TCR motifs. Findings and caveats of the study: Functional assays defining HPV-specific T cells used only a couple of HPV16-positive patients. During treatment, candidate HPV-specific clones and E7-related motifs expanded in tumor.

Over chemoradiotherapy, repertoires were sampled more than once. Profiling relied on immunoSEQ multiplex PCR, and the TCRdb table lists in-frame clones only, not all of them. This table holds tens of thousands of clones, 86% found once. This CDR3 contains 14 residues. The V gene's germline CDR1 is SGHRS and CDR2 YFSETQ. V lost 2 bases to trimming and J lost 4 bases, with 11 bases between them. On this clone: The antigen is not known.

The chain combines TRBV5-1 with TRBJ2-3; D call uncertain. Sequences were derived from blood, sampled from a patient who underwent chemoradiotherapy. The clonotype comes from a human donor with HPV-associated anogenital cancer. CDR3 bases: TGCGCCAGCAGCTTAACTGGCAATGCAGATACGCAGTATTTT. Translated, it gives CASSLTGNADTQYF.